Listed here are 9 T cell receptor beta chains from one sample, sequenced in a study of T-cell reconstitution after alpha-beta-depleted transplantation in children. Using unique molecular identifiers, the investigators prepared the TCRbeta library. TCRdb redid the calling of the PCR reads with MiXCR, one entry per CDR3 protein. The sample holds a few hundred thousand distinct CDR3 sequences; 11% are singletons and the top ten take 20% to 25%. Material: peripheral blood, obtained 180 days after TCRalphabeta/CD19-depleted stem cell transplant. The receptors stem from a male patient aged 2 to 9 who had a stem cell transplant for chronic granulomatous disease, so the T cells may come from the graft donor.

This clonotype was found a few times. The chain has TRBV13 and TRBJ2-5; D is unresolved. V was clipped by 2 bases and J by 5 bases, with 9 bases between them. The CDR3 contains 13 residues. The V gene's germline CDR1 is PRHDT and CDR2 FYEKMQ (reference sequence). The CDR3 region is CASSLSPQETQYF. In nucleotides, the CDR3 is TGTGCCAGCAGCTTATCCCCTCAGGAGACCCAGTACTTC.

Notes on this clonotype: This may arise from a read error, as a much more abundant clone is one base away. The rearrangement joins TRBV10-1 to TRBJ1-1, with D unclear. Germline assignment: CDR1 WNHNN and CDR2 SYGVQD (reference sequence). With 8 bases removed from V and 1 base from J, the gap between germline ends came to 11 bases. The length of the CDR3 is 13 residues. CDR3 residues: CASPLVPNTEAFF. The CDR3 DNA is TGCGCCAGCCCCTTGGTCCCGAACACTGAAGCTTTCTTT.

This clonotype was counted many times. The V and J genes are TRBV2 and TRBJ2-5; no clear D gene. The CDR3 runs 13 residues. V shed 1 base and J shed 5 bases, with 8 bases lying between them. Germline V gene data show CDR1 as SNHLY and CDR2 as FYNNEI. CDR3 loop: CASSEGDVETQYF. For the CDR3, the DNA is TGTGCCAGCAGTGAAGGAGACGTCGAGACCCAGTACTTC.

J is TRBJ2-4 and V is TRBV10-3; D is unresolved. The CDR3 runs 12 residues. Trimming removed 5 bases at V and 6 bases at J, with 8 bases between. The germline gives CDR1 ENHRY, CDR2 SYGVKD. CDR3 coding DNA: TGTGCCATCAGTATCGATGGAAACATTCAGTACTTC. Translation gives CAISIDGNIQYF.

This clonotype was detected many times. The chain links TRBV30 to TRBJ2-7, with 8 nucleotides matching TRBD1. The CDR3 covers 12 residues. Trimming removed 2 bases from V and 10 bases from J; junction bases left unmatched: 7. The germline gives CDR1 GTSNPN, CDR2 SVGIG (reference sequence). The CDR3 DNA follows: TGTGCCTGGAGTCAAACAGGGGGAATTCAGTACTTC. This translates into CAWSQTGGIQYF.

This clonotype was detected ten times or more. V usage is TRBV3-1 and J usage is TRBJ2-1; 7 nucleotides agree with TRBD1. V trimming: 5 bases; J trimming: 6 bases; junction bases outside the gene matches: 10. CDR3 length equals 15 residues. Looked up from germline, CDR1 is LGHDT and CDR2 is YNNKEL (reference sequence). The chain's CDR3 is CASSSTGTVSNEQFF. For the CDR3, the DNA is TGTGCCAGCAGCTCGACCGGGACAGTTAGCAATGAGCAGTTCTTC.

This chain joins TRBV2 and TRBJ2-5; 9 nucleotides line up with TRBD2. V was pared by 3 bases and J by 3 bases, with 20 bases of the junction left unmatched. Per the germline V gene, CDR1 is SNHLY and CDR2 is FYNNEI. The CDR3 sequence is 20 residues long. DNA of the CDR3: TGTGCCAGCAGTGATGGGACCGGTAGCGGGAGAGGGGGTAACGAAGAGACCCAGTACTTC. It encodes CASSDGTGSGRGGNEETQYF.

Ten or more counts support this clonotype. The chain combines TRBV5-1 with TRBJ1-1; D gene unclear. CDR1 SGHRS and CDR2 YFSETQ come from the germline V gene. The germline V and J ends were trimmed by 2 bases and 1 base, with 9 bases remaining between them. The CDR3 runs 14 residues. This chain's CDR3 is CASSFGQQNTEAFF. CDR3 DNA sequence: TGCGCCAGCAGCTTTGGGCAACAGAACACTGAAGCTTTCTTT. The full variable domain, its missing parts supplied by reference TRBV5-1 and TRBJ1-1, is KAGVTQTPRYLIKTRGQQVTLSCSPISGHRSVSWYQQTPGQGLQFLFEYFSETQRNKGNFPGRFSGRQFSNSRSEMNVSTLELGDSALYLCASSFGQQNTEAFFGQGTRLTVV.

In this sample, this clonotype turned up many times. The chain has TRBV28 and TRBJ2-3, with D possibly being TRBD1 (6 bases). Germline lookup yields CDR1 MDHEN and CDR2 SYDVKM. The V end was cut by 5 bases, the J end by 3 bases, with 12 bases between. The CDR3 contains 14 residues. CDR3 sequence reads: CASSQLGGTDTQYF. CDR3 nucleotides: TGTGCCAGCAGTCAACTAGGGGGAACAGATACGCAGTATTTT.